This record looks at one TCR beta chain sequence and its context. Its antigen remains unidentified. The repertoire was sequenced with immunoSEQ multiplex PCR; TCRdb's copy has only in-frame clones and lacks some. The sample carries roughly 6,700 clones, 80% to 90% recorded once. Trimming took 0 bases from V and 4 from J, leaving 5 bases between them. From germline, CDR1 is SGHRS and CDR2 YFSETQ. This CDR3 has 13 amino acids. These data originate in a study of chemoradiotherapy in HPV16-positive cancers. General observations from the study: Candidate HPV-specific clones and E7-related TCR motifs grew in tumor during treatment. HPV-specific T cells were functionally defined from only two HPV16-positive patients. In HPV16-positive patients, HPV-responsive T-cell expansion tracked better recurrence-free survival.

Repertoires were sampled repeatedly during chemoradiotherapy. The rearrangement links TRBV5-1 to TRBJ2-4; no reliable D call. The sequences come from tumor tissue, collected from a patient who underwent chemoradiotherapy. The receptor comes from a human donor with HPV-associated anogenital cancer. The CDR3 DNA is TGCGCCAGCAGCTTGGAGGAAAAAAACATTCAGTACTTC. Its protein is CASSLEEKNIQYF. Complete variable domain (other parts from reference TRBV5-1 and TRBJ2-4): KAGVTQTPRYLIKTRGQQVTLSCSPISGHRSVSWYQQTPGQGLQFLFEYFSETQRNKGNFPGRFSGRQFSNSRSEMNVSTLELGDSALYLCASSLEEKNIQYFGAGTRLSVL.